Following are 22 T cell receptor beta chains from one sample sequenced in a study of post-analysis software for immune sequencing data. Study-level results: Controls showed lower frequencies than patients for several TRBV segments, and TRBV5-6, TRBV5-1 and TRBV20-1 were among these.

Presence of unique molecular identifiers characterized the TCR beta cDNA libraries. TCRdb recomputed calls from the PCR reads with MiXCR, one row per CDR3 protein. The sample lists about 810,000 distinct CDR3 sequences; around 50% were seen once. The antigens for these receptors are not known. Sequences were obtained from blood. The receptor set was obtained from a girl under 18 with multiple sclerosis.

This chain links TRBV20-1 with TRBJ1-5; no reliable D call. The CDR3 loop spans 13 amino acids. The germline gives CDR1 DFQATT, CDR2 SNEGSKA (reference sequence). Trimming cost V 6 bases and J 7 bases, with 16 bases left between them. For the CDR3, the DNA is TGCAGTGCCGCAGTGGATAAGAACCAGCCCCAGCATTTT. It translates to CSAAVDKNQPQHF.

CDR3 DNA: TGCGCCAGCAGCTTCCTGACGGGAAAAGAGACCCAGTACTTC. This sequence encodes CASSFLTGKETQYF. The genes are TRBV5-1 and TRBJ2-5; D is possibly TRBD2 (5 bases). CDR3 length equals 14 residues. V lost 2 bases and J lost 3, with 11 bases in between. The germline CDR1 and CDR2 sequences are SGHRS and YFSETQ.

This sequence joins TRBV3-1 and TRBJ2-7; possibly TRBD1 or TRBD2 for D (6 bases each). The length of the CDR3 is 17 residues. Germline V gene sequence: CDR1 LGHDT, CDR2 YNNKEL (reference sequence). V lost 5 bases and J lost 0, with 20 bases in between. The CDR3 sequence: CASSIDGGSLSSYEQYF. In DNA form, the CDR3 reads TGTGCCAGCAGCATAGACGGGGGCTCCCTGAGCTCCTACGAGCAGTACTTC.

This rearrangement joins TRBV5-1 to TRBJ2-7, with 8 bases aligning to TRBD2. The J call may not be correct, given that the DNA end is closer to TRBJ2-5. This CDR3 contains 13 residues. Germline V lookup: CDR1 SGHRS, CDR2 YFSETQ. Here the CDR3 reads CASTGGLAETQYF. CDR3 bases: TGCGCCAGCACGGGGGGGCTAGCGGAGACCCAGTACTTC.

The rearrangement links TRBV29-1 to TRBJ2-1; the D is unclear. Trimming left V 8 bases short and J 0 bases short, with 14 bases between. The CDR3 runs 14 residues. Germline CDR1 is SQVTM and CDR2 is ANQGSEA. CDR3 sequence: CSILGQSSYNEQFF. The DNA for the CDR3 is TGCAGCATACTCGGGCAAAGCTCCTACAATGAGCAGTTCTTC.

The chain combines TRBV7-9 with TRBJ1-4, with a weak D call TRBD1 (6 bases). Germline-derived CDR1 and CDR2 are SEHNR and FQNEAQ (reference sequence). The V and J ends lost 4 bases and 3 bases respectively, with 15 bases between them. CDR3 length: 16 amino acids. The CDR3 region is CASSSLGGAANEKLFF. In nucleotides, the CDR3 is TGTGCCAGCAGCTCCCTAGGGGGGGCTGCTAATGAAAAACTGTTTTTT.

The chain combines TRBV12-3 or TRBV12-4 with TRBJ1-2; 7 nucleotides agree with TRBD1. The V segment lost 3 bases and the J segment 5 bases; nucleotides outside the gene matches: 3. There are 13 residues in the CDR3. DNA of the CDR3: TGTGCCAGCAGTTTCGGGGACAGATATGGCTACACCTTC. This translates into CASSFGDRYGYTF.

The V gene is TRBV7-3, the J gene TRBJ2-1; 9 bases map to TRBD2. This CDR3 is built from 15 residues. V gave up 5 bases and J gave up 7 bases; unmatched junction bases: 9. Germline V gives CDR1 SGHTA, CDR2 FQGTGA. The CDR3 reads CASSPQRGARNEQFF. CDR3 nucleotide sequence: TGTGCCAGCAGCCCTCAGCGGGGGGCTCGGAATGAGCAGTTCTTC.

The gene calls are TRBV9 and TRBJ2-5; D possibly corresponds to TRBD1 (6 bases). Looked up from germline, CDR1 is SGDLS and CDR2 is YYNGEE. Trimming pared 3 bases from V and 3 bases from J, leaving 12 bases between. The CDR3 extends over 14 amino acids. CDR3 sequence reads: CASSEYRTEETQYF. The CDR3 DNA reads as TGTGCCAGCAGCGAATATAGGACAGAAGAGACCCAGTACTTC.

CDR3 sequence: CASSLASGAPYGYTF. The CDR3 bases are TGTGCCAGCAGCTTAGCATCGGGGGCCCCATATGGCTACACCTTC. The rearrangement links TRBV7-2 to TRBJ1-2, with D maybe TRBD1 (6 bases). CDR3 length equals 15 residues. Trimming took 0 bases from V and 5 from J, leaving 13 bases between them. The germline gives CDR1 SGHTA, CDR2 FQGNSA.

There are a few counts of this clonotype. The chain joins TRBV6-2 or TRBV6-3 to TRBJ2-5; D is ambiguous. The V gene's germline CDR1 is MNHEY and CDR2 SVGEGT. V lost 5 bases, J lost 0 bases, and 16 bases lay in between. The length of the CDR3 is 16 residues. This CDR3 reads CASSDTQTLYQETQYF. In DNA, the CDR3 is TGTGCCAGCAGTGATACCCAGACCCTCTACCAAGAGACCCAGTACTTC.

The chain employs TRBV14 and TRBJ2-7; a weak D match, TRBD2 (5 bases). CDR1 and CDR2 (germline): SGHDN, FVKESK. With 4 bases removed from V and 7 bases from J, the gap between germline ends came to 17 bases. The CDR3 consists of 14 residues. This CDR3 is CASSPWTVPEEQYF. CDR3 DNA sequence: TGTGCCAGCAGCCCCTGGACTGTCCCTGAGGAGCAGTACTTC.

This chain uses TRBV9 with TRBJ1-2, with a possible D match to TRBD1 (6 bases). The V gene lost 0 bases and the J gene lost 2 bases, with 11 bases spanning the gap. Germline V gene sequence: CDR1 SGDLS, CDR2 YYNGEE. This CDR3 contains 15 residues. CDR3 nucleotide sequence: TGTGCCAGCAGCGTAGCCGGGGGCGCCAACTATGGCTACACCTTC. It specifies CASSVAGGANYGYTF. Full variable domain (missing parts from reference TRBV9 and TRBJ1-2): DSGVTQTPKHLITATGQRVTLRCSPRSGDLSVYWYQQSLDQGLQFLIQYYNGEERAKGNILERFSAQQFPDLHSELNLSSLELGDSALYFCASSVAGGANYGYTFGSGTRLTVV.

This clonotype was observed a single time. The chain combines TRBV12-3 or TRBV12-4 with TRBJ2-3; D call uncertain. This CDR3 comprises 13 residues. Trimming left V 10 bases short and J 3 bases short, with 14 bases between. DNA for the CDR3: TGTGCCATCAGCCAGCCAGAGACAGATACGCAGTATTTT. Translating it yields CAISQPETDTQYF.

Only a few counts were recorded for this clonotype. The gene calls are TRBV12-3 or TRBV12-4 and TRBJ1-5; unclear D gene. V lost 1 base to trimming and J lost 0 bases, with 10 bases between them. There are 16 residues in the CDR3. The CDR3, as DNA: TGTGCCAGCAGTTTAGTCGGTTTCAATAGCAATCAGCCCCAGCATTTT. Translating it yields CASSLVGFNSNQPQHF.

This clonotype appeared a few times. This rearrangement joins TRBV29-1 to TRBJ2-5; D unresolved. V was trimmed by 6 bases and J by 5 bases, leaving 16 bases between them. Germline CDR1 is SQVTM and CDR2 is ANQGSEA. This CDR3 is built from 13 residues. This CDR3 is CSVGSAKWETQYF. The CDR3 DNA follows: TGCAGCGTCGGCTCGGCAAAGTGGGAGACCCAGTACTTC. Full variable domain (outside the CDR3, taken from reference TRBV29-1 and TRBJ2-5): SAVISQKPSRDICQRGTSLTIQCQVDSQVTMMFWYRQQPGQSLTLIATANQGSEATYESGFVIDKFPISRPNLTFSTLTVSNMSPEDSSIYLCSVGSAKWETQYFGPGTRLLVL.

The rearrangement links TRBV24-1 to TRBJ2-5; D possibly uses TRBD1 or TRBD2 (5 bases each). The V gene lost 4 bases and the J gene lost 1 base, with 9 bases spanning the gap. Germline-derived CDR1 and CDR2 are KGHDR and SFDVKD. CDR3 length equals 14 residues. CDR3 amino acids: CATSDPGPQETQYF. For the CDR3, the DNA is TGTGCCACCAGTGACCCGGGACCCCAAGAGACCCAGTACTTC.

This clonotype showed up just a few times. The V gene is TRBV4-1, the J gene TRBJ2-5, with no clear D. CDR3 size: 13 residues. CDR1 and CDR2 (germline): MGHRA, YSYEKL. Trimming removed 1 base from V and 5 bases from J, with 8 bases in between. CDR3 in DNA: TGCGCCAGCAGCCAAGCCATCGGCGAGACCCAGTACTTC. Translating gives CASSQAIGETQYF.

This clonotype was found a few times. V and J are TRBV7-6 and TRBJ2-3, with 16 bases fitting TRBD2. The CDR3 loop spans 19 amino acids. J gave up 0 bases and V 5 bases, and 8 bases lay outside the gene matches. The V gene's germline CDR1 is SGHVS and CDR2 FNYEAQ. Here the CDR3 reads CASSPLPGLAGGSTDTQYF. DNA of the CDR3: TGTGCCAGCAGCCCTCTTCCGGGACTAGCGGGAGGGAGCACAGATACGCAGTATTTT. The whole variable domain, remainder taken from reference TRBV7-6 and TRBJ2-3, is GAGVSQSPRYKVTKRGQDVALRCDPISGHVSLYWYRQALGQGPEFLTYFNYEAQQDKSGLPNDRFSAERPEGSISTLTIQRTEQRDSAMYRCASSPLPGLAGGSTDTQYFGPGTRLTVL.

Only a few counts were recorded for this clonotype. The chain recombines TRBV20-1 with TRBJ2-1, with 9 bases lining up with TRBD1. The germline V gene has CDR1 DFQATT and CDR2 SNEGSKA (reference sequence). The CDR3 extends over 17 amino acids. V shed 7 bases, J shed 9 bases, and the junction held 22 bases outside the gene matches. CDR3 coding DNA: TGCAGTGTACTTGGTCCGACGAAAAGGACAGGGGAGGGTGAGCAGTTCTTC. It yields the protein CSVLGPTKRTGEGEQFF.

A few counts support this clonotype. The chain employs TRBV20-1 and TRBJ2-4; 8 positions agree with TRBD1. The J call may not be correct, given that the DNA end is closer to TRBJ2-7. The CDR3 totals 14 residues. CDR1 DFQATT and CDR2 SNEGSKA come from the germline V gene (reference sequence). The CDR3 DNA reads as TGCAGTGTTCACCTTGGACAGGGATCCTACGAGCAGTACTTC. It is translated as CSVHLGQGSYEQYF.

This clonotype was seen a handful of times. The chain employs TRBV10-3 and TRBJ2-5; unclear D gene. Trimming removed 4 bases from V and 5 bases from J, with 8 bases in between. This CDR3 has 12 amino acids. The germline V gene has CDR1 ENHRY and CDR2 SYGVKD. For the CDR3, the DNA is TGTGCCATCAGTGGGGAATCGGAGACCCAGTACTTC. Protein product: CAISGESETQYF.